This is a list of T cell receptor beta chains from one sample in a study of shared clonotypes between healthy human individuals. The assay was immunoSEQ multiplex PCR, and TCRdb's table has in-frame clones only and misses some. The table records 950,000 to 1,100,000 clones, about 80% of them present only once. Sequencing input: memory CD4+ T cells sorted from blood. All receptors come from a man aged 18 to 29 in good health. Both conserved end residues are trimmed from each CDR3.

len: 12; v_gene: TRBV30; j_gene: TRBJ1-5; CDR3aa: AWGPGGGREPQH
len: 13; v_gene: TRBV5-6; j_gene: TRBJ1-5; CDR3aa: ASSRGAGTQQPQH
len: 9; v_gene: TRBV6-5; j_gene: TRBJ1-3; CDR3aa: ASRAGNTIY
len: 14; v_gene: TRBV15; j_gene: TRBJ2-7; CDR3aa: ATSREGRGTGYEQY
len: 14; v_gene: TRBV7-9; j_gene: TRBJ2-3; CDR3aa: ASSLGRGTSTDTQY
len: 12; v_gene: TRBV28; j_gene: TRBJ2-1; CDR3aa: ASSGYGSYNEQF
len: 10; v_gene: TRBV30; j_gene: TRBJ1-2; CDR3aa: AWSVRDGGYT
len: 12; v_gene: TRBV28; j_gene: TRBJ1-6; CDR3aa: ASSGSSYNSPLH
len: 11; v_gene: TRBV11-2; j_gene: TRBJ1-6; CDR3aa: ASSRTGGAPLH
len: 12; v_gene: TRBV14; j_gene: TRBJ2-7; CDR3aa: ASRRTGDQAEQY
len: 7; v_gene: TRBV20-1; j_gene: TRBJ1-6; CDR3aa: GLNSPLH
len: 15; v_gene: TRBV2; j_gene: TRBJ1-4; CDR3aa: ASSERGQANHNEKLF
len: 14; v_gene: TRBV5-6; j_gene: TRBJ2-5; CDR3aa: ASSYNLRSTGETQY
len: 11; v_gene: TRBV28; j_gene: TRBJ1-2; CDR3aa: ASRSGTGDGYT
len: 11; v_gene: TRBV19; j_gene: TRBJ1-2; CDR3aa: ASRADSNYGYT
len: 14; v_gene: TRBV10-3; j_gene: TRBJ2-1; CDR3aa: AISGSRSLSYNEQF
len: 11; v_gene: TRBV27; j_gene: TRBJ1-1; CDR3aa: ASSWPGNTEAF
len: 10; v_gene: TRBV28; j_gene: TRBJ1-6; CDR3aa: ASQGAQSPLH
len: 13; v_gene: TRBV5-1; j_gene: TRBJ2-3; CDR3aa: ASSLSGTSADTQY
len: 11; v_gene: TRBV6-5; j_gene: TRBJ2-1; CDR3aa: ATRLAGGNEQF
len: 15; v_gene: TRBV11-2; j_gene: TRBJ1-2; CDR3aa: ASRETGTPFSNYGYT
len: 15; v_gene: TRBV6-1; j_gene: TRBJ2-6; CDR3aa: ASSEGHESSGANVLT
len: 12; v_gene: TRBV6-5; j_gene: TRBJ2-7; CDR3aa: ASSYPTSGSEQY
len: 16; v_gene: TRBV27; j_gene: TRBJ2-4; CDR3aa: ASSPDPRREGHKNIQY
len: 12; v_gene: TRBV5-4; j_gene: TRBJ2-3; CDR3aa: ASSDLAGVDTQY
len: 13; v_gene: TRBV7-2; j_gene: TRBJ2-5; CDR3aa: ASSGTSGSAKTQY
len: 15; v_gene: TRBV7-7; j_gene: TRBJ2-1; CDR3aa: ASSKGTSGGAVDEQF
len: 14; v_gene: TRBV5-6; j_gene: TRBJ2-7; CDR3aa: ASEAGGLAGYYEQY
len: 11; v_gene: TRBV6-5; j_gene: TRBJ2-3; CDR3aa: ASSPRRTDTQY
len: 14; v_gene: TRBV30; j_gene: TRBJ2-3; CDR3aa: AWSVRSGRAPDTQY
len: 12; v_gene: TRBV7-2; j_gene: TRBJ2-3; CDR3aa: ASSLTSFSDTQY
len: 12; v_gene: TRBV2; j_gene: TRBJ2-1; CDR3aa: ATGRGGSYNEQF
len: 9; v_gene: TRBV20-1; j_gene: TRBJ2-1; CDR3aa: SLGGFNEQF
len: 12; v_gene: TRBV6-5; j_gene: TRBJ2-7; CDR3aa: ASSPGGVSYEQY
len: 12; v_gene: TRBV11-2; j_gene: TRBJ1-1; CDR3aa: ASSLAWGGFEAF
len: 10; v_gene: TRBV10-2; j_gene: TRBJ2-2; CDR3aa: ASTIGPGELF
len: 11; v_gene: TRBV7-4; j_gene: TRBJ1-6; CDR3aa: ASSFPLNSPLH
len: 9; v_gene: TRBV30; j_gene: TRBJ2-1; CDR3aa: AWAGREEQF
len: 13; v_gene: TRBV9; j_gene: TRBJ2-3; CDR3aa: ASTLSGRAWDTQY
len: 13; v_gene: TRBV6-1; j_gene: TRBJ1-2; CDR3aa: ASSERVWENYGYT
len: 13; v_gene: TRBV2; j_gene: TRBJ2-2; CDR3aa: ASSQRTSGTGELF